The next 16 T cell receptor beta chains were all read from a single sample in a study of cytomegalovirus exposure and HLA in healthy donors. PCR employed 60 Vbeta and 13 Jbeta primers. Only in-frame clones appear in the TCRdb table, and some are missing; sequencing was by immunoSEQ multiplex PCR. This table has about 98,000 clones, approximately 80% appearing once. The sequenced sample consisted of PBMCs. These receptors were obtained from a man in his fifties or sixties in good health and CMV-seropositive.

The rearrangement links TRBV5-1 to TRBJ1-4; D gene unclear. Germline CDR1 SGHRS, CDR2 YFSETQ. V was pared by 1 base and J by 7 bases, with 17 bases between. This CDR3 region has 16 residues. The CDR3 DNA reads as TGCGCCAGCAGCTTGCCAGATGGGCGGGTCGGTGAAAAACTGTTTTTT. Translating it yields CASSLPDGRVGEKLFF.

The rearrangement uses TRBV11-3 and TRBJ2-7, with a tentative D call TRBD1 (5 bases). CDR3 size: 13 residues. Trimming took 5 bases from V and 2 from J, leaving 10 bases between them. Germline CDR1 is SGHNT and CDR2 is YENEEA. Here the CDR3 reads CASSTGPAYEQYF. The CDR3 DNA reads TGTGCCAGCAGCACAGGACCCGCCTACGAGCAGTACTTC.

The V and J genes are TRBV7-9 and TRBJ2-1; tentative D call: TRBD1 (5 bases). CDR3 length equals 15 residues. Trimming shortened V by 2 bases and J by 3 bases, and 11 bases separated the two germline ends. CDR1 and CDR2 from the germline V gene are SEHNR and FQNEAQ (reference sequence). The CDR3 DNA sequence: TGTGCCAGCAGCTTACAGGGAACCATCTACAATGAGCAGTTCTTC. This codes for CASSLQGTIYNEQFF.

This clone was seen a few times. The genes are TRBV6-1 and TRBJ2-5, with D possibly being TRBD1 (5 bases). The CDR3 has 13 amino acids. Trimming removed 4 bases at V and 2 bases at J, with 8 bases between. CDR1 is MNHNS, CDR2 SASEGT, per germline. CDR3 DNA: TGTGCCAGCAGTGCCGCAGGGCAAGAGACCCAGTACTTC. As protein: CASSAAGQETQYF.

The rearrangement uses TRBV21-1 and TRBJ1-6. TRBV21-1 is classified as a pseudogene. The CDR3 has 16 amino acids. For the CDR3, the DNA is TGTGCCAGCAGCCCGCTTTTGGGGGGTTGGGATTCACCCCTCCACTTT. Its translation is CASSPLLGGWDSPLHF.

The chain employs TRBV19 and TRBJ2-6; the D gene is possibly TRBD1 (5 bases). Trimming pared 7 bases from V and 2 bases from J, leaving 12 bases between. The CDR3 is 15 amino acids. Per germline, CDR1 LNHDA and CDR2 SQIVND (reference sequence). The CDR3, as DNA: TGTGCCAGTACCCTTGGGGCCCCTGGGGCCAACGTCCTGACTTTC. Protein product: CASTLGAPGANVLTF.

The chain joins TRBV30 to TRBJ2-1, with D possibly matching TRBD1 (5 bases). The CDR3 is made up of 13 amino acids. The germline V gene has CDR1 GTSNPN and CDR2 SVGIG (reference sequence). Trimming left V 8 bases short and J 1 base short, with 12 bases between. CDR3 residues: CARGRLSYNEQFF. As DNA, the CDR3 is TGTGCCAGGGGCAGGCTTTCCTACAATGAGCAGTTCTTC. Variable domain in full (rest from reference TRBV30 and TRBJ2-1): SQTIHQWPATLVQPVGSPLSLECTVEGTSNPNLYWYRQAAGRGLQLLFYSVGIGQISSEVPQNLSASRPQDRQFILSSKKLLLSDSGFYLCARGRLSYNEQFFGPGTRLTVL.

The chain joins TRBV5-1 to TRBJ2-5; 11 bases map to TRBD2. The closer fit of TRBJ2-7 to the DNA end suggests the J call may be wrong. Germline lookup yields CDR1 SGHRS and CDR2 YFSETQ. The length of the CDR3 is 17 residues. Here the CDR3 reads CASSLLPGLAASYEQYF. The CDR3 DNA follows: TGCGCCAGCAGCTTGCTTCCGGGACTAGCGGCCTCCTACGAGCAGTACTTC.

This clone has only one observation. The chain is built from TRBV13 and TRBJ2-7, with 7 bases matching TRBD1. V lost 2 bases, J lost 2 bases, and 0 bases stayed unmatched. Germline V gene data show CDR1 as PRHDT and CDR2 as FYEKMQ (reference sequence). The CDR3 consists of 13 residues. The CDR3 DNA follows: TGTGCCAGCAGCTTAAGGGGGCCCTACGAGCAGTACTTC. Its protein product is CASSLRGPYEQYF.

This chain uses TRBV29-1 with TRBJ2-4; possible D gene TRBD1, 5 bases. Germline assignment: CDR1 SQVTM and CDR2 ANQGSEA. Trimming took off 3 bases at V and 3 bases at J, with 12 bases between the two ends. This CDR3 contains 14 residues. The CDR3 DNA reads TGCAGCGTTGAGGGCAGGGTGGACAAAAACATTCAGTACTTC. Translation: CSVEGRVDKNIQYF.

This clone was counted at least ten times. The chain combines TRBV27 with TRBJ2-2; 11 bases align to TRBD1. The CDR3 extends over 18 amino acids. V gave up 0 bases and J gave up 4 bases; unmatched junction bases: 7. Germline CDR1 is MNHEY and CDR2 is SMNVEV (reference sequence). The CDR3 region is CASSLSSRTGGVTGELFF. As DNA, the CDR3 is TGTGCCAGCAGTTTATCGAGTCGGACAGGGGGCGTCACCGGGGAGCTGTTTTTT.

The gene calls are TRBV29-1 and TRBJ2-7; 9 bases are shared with TRBD1. V was pared by 6 bases and J by 3 bases, with 9 bases of the junction left unmatched. The CDR3 consists of 14 residues. Germline V gene sequence: CDR1 SQVTM, CDR2 ANQGSEA. This CDR3 is CSVTPRDRVYEQYF. CDR3 in DNA: TGCAGCGTAACGCCCCGGGACAGGGTCTACGAGCAGTACTTC.

The chain employs TRBV15 and TRBJ1-2, with D tentatively TRBD1 (5 bases). Germline V gives CDR1 LNHNV, CDR2 YYDKDF (reference sequence). Trimming pared 0 bases from V and 6 bases from J, leaving 26 bases between. This CDR3 region has 19 residues. The CDR3, as DNA: TGTGCCACCAGCAGAGATCGGGTGGGGGGAACGATCGGCACGAATGGCTACACCTTC. This gives the protein CATSRDRVGGTIGTNGYTF. Full variable domain (missing parts from reference TRBV15 and TRBJ1-2): DAMVIQNPRYQVTQFGKPVTLSCSQTLNHNVMYWYQQKSSQAPKLLFHYYDKDFNNEADTPDNFQSRRPNTSFCFLDIRSPGLGDTAMYLCATSRDRVGGTIGTNGYTFGSGTRLTVV.

This chain joins TRBV15 and TRBJ2-5; 9 bases align to TRBD1. The J call may be incorrect, as the DNA end agrees better with TRBJ2-7. CDR1 is LNHNV, CDR2 YYDKDF, per germline (reference sequence). The CDR3 is 16 amino acids. CDR3 residues: CATSGGPGQGNYEQYF. The CDR3 region has the DNA TGTGCCACCAGCGGAGGACCGGGACAGGGAAACTACGAGCAGTACTTC.

This chain links TRBV29-1 with TRBJ2-3; the D gene is possibly TRBD1 (5 bases). V was trimmed by 3 bases and J by 6 bases, leaving 10 bases between them. The CDR3 totals 12 residues. Germline V gene lookup returns CDR1 SQVTM and CDR2 ANQGSEA. The CDR3 is CSVDDGADTQYF. The CDR3 DNA sequence: TGCAGCGTTGACGATGGGGCGGATACGCAGTATTTT.

This sequence joins TRBV4-1 and TRBJ1-2; TRBD1 agrees at 9 bases. From germline, CDR1 is MGHRA and CDR2 YSYEKL. Trimming cost V 1 base and J 4 bases; bases outside gene matches: 7. The CDR3 runs to 16 residues. CDR3 nucleotides: TGCGCCAGCAGCCAAGCCCCATGGACAGGGGTCTATGGCTACACCTTC. Amino acids: CASSQAPWTGVYGYTF.